A single TCR beta chain is shown here with its context. Its antigen is not identified. The data derive from a study of T cell repertoires in cytomegalovirus infection. General observations from the study: Cumulative public TCR beta family frequency identified carriers of CMV plus the relevant HLA.

The CDR3 is made up of 15 amino acids. CDR1 is SQVTM and CDR2 is ANQGSEA in the germline V gene. V lost 1 base to trimming and J lost 7 bases; unmatched junction nucleotides: 7. MiXCR, applied by TCRdb to the reads, yields one record per CDR3 protein. Here the sample spans some 700,000 distinct CDR3 sequences, 35% to 45% being singletons. The source material was PBMCs. The source is a human donor in good health (CMV status not recorded). Some clones in this sample may be carry-over from other donors' samples. The V gene is TRBV29-1, the J gene TRBJ2-1; 10 positions agree with TRBD2. The CDR3 DNA reads TGCAGCGTTGAAGGCCTAGCGGGAGATGTTAATGAGCAGTTCTTC. As protein: CSVEGLAGDVNEQFF.